This T cell receptor (beta chain) was recovered during a study of T-cell reconstitution after alpha-beta-depleted transplantation in children. Germline CDR1 is SGHRS and CDR2 is YFSETQ. The V end was cut by 0 bases, the J end by 0 bases, with 13 bases between. This CDR3 spans 16 amino acids. Unique molecular identifiers were used to barcode this TCRbeta library. In TCRdb, the PCR reads were re-called with MiXCR into one record per CDR3 protein. The table shows 120,000 or so distinct CDR3 sequences, with 10% occurring only once. This clonotype was found many times. The sample in question was PBMCs from the stem cell graft donor, obtained from the stem cell graft. The receptor was isolated from a human donor who donated a stem cell graft to a child with acute lymphoblastic leukemia. The chain has TRBV5-1 and TRBJ2-7; possibly TRBD1 for D (5 bases). This chain's CDR3 is CASSLEGFLSSYEQYF. CDR3 in DNA: TGCGCCAGCAGCTTGGAGGGGTTTCTAAGCTCCTACGAGCAGTACTTC.